Below, one TCR beta chain is given with its context. What it recognizes is unknown. The time point was: week 5, during vaccination. Each dose delivered 300 ug of mutant IDH1 20-mer peptide subcutaneously with imiquimod. This record comes from a study of a mutant IDH1 vaccine in newly diagnosed glioma. Overall study: Earlier care involved radiotherapy, temozolomide, or both, and the majority received both.

The method was immunoSEQ multiplex PCR; TCRdb's version includes in-frame clones alone and lacks a portion of them. The sample has fewer than 40,000 clones; more than 75% are singletons. V shed 0 bases and J shed 6 bases, with 9 bases lying between them. In germline, CDR1 is MNHEY, CDR2 SMNVEV (reference sequence). There are 14 residues in the CDR3. This receptor was obtained from a man in his forties with glioma. The specimen was PBMCs, collected from a glioma patient whose treatment included an IDH1 peptide vaccine. The chain couples TRBV27 to TRBJ1-5; no clear D. The CDR3 spells CASSLSMVAQPQHF. CDR3 coding DNA: TGTGCCAGCAGTTTATCGATGGTGGCTCAGCCCCAGCATTTT.